A single sample gave rise to the 3 T cell receptor beta chains below, sequenced in a study of vaccination and CD4 T cells after COVID-19. Specified treatment: roughly nine-day PBMC culture with coronavirus spike peptide pools or control peptides (ViraFEST assay). The Oncomine TCR Beta short-read assay was applied to DNA of cultured CD4+ T cells. Each CDR3 protein gets one entry after TCRdb re-called the PCR reads with MiXCR. The sample has some 10,000 distinct CDR3 sequences; less than 60% are singletons. These receptors lack a known antigen. Input material: CD4+ T cells from blood, cultured in vitro. These receptors all stem from a human donor who had recovered from COVID-19.

The chain carries TRBV2 and TRBJ2-1, with 8 bases identical to TRBD2. Trimming at V came to 4 bases and at J to 8 bases, leaving 13 bases not matched to a gene. This CDR3 contains 16 residues. Germline CDR1 reads SNHLY; CDR2 reads FYNNEI. The DNA of the CDR3 is TGTGCCAGCAGTGTACCCTCTAGCGGGTTTTCTGATGAGCAGTTCTTC. This codes for CASSVPSSGFSDEQFF.

The V gene is TRBV10-3, the J gene TRBJ1-6, with D maybe TRBD1 (5 bases). V was trimmed by 7 bases and J by 7 bases, leaving 14 bases between them. Germline CDR1 is ENHRY and CDR2 is SYGVKD. The CDR3 length is 14 residues. CDR3 amino acids: CAITEGRSNSPLHF. In DNA form, the CDR3 reads TGTGCCATCACCGAGGGACGGTCGAATTCACCCCTCCACTTT.

This clonotype came up once. The chain joins TRBV12-3 or TRBV12-4 to TRBJ1-3; D not certain. V shed 6 bases and J shed 4 bases, with 19 bases lying between them. This CDR3 spans 16 amino acids. The chain's CDR3 is CASSPGIRSGGNTIYF. In DNA, the CDR3 is TGTGCCAGCAGCCCCGGGATAAGAAGTGGAGGAAACACCATATATTTT.